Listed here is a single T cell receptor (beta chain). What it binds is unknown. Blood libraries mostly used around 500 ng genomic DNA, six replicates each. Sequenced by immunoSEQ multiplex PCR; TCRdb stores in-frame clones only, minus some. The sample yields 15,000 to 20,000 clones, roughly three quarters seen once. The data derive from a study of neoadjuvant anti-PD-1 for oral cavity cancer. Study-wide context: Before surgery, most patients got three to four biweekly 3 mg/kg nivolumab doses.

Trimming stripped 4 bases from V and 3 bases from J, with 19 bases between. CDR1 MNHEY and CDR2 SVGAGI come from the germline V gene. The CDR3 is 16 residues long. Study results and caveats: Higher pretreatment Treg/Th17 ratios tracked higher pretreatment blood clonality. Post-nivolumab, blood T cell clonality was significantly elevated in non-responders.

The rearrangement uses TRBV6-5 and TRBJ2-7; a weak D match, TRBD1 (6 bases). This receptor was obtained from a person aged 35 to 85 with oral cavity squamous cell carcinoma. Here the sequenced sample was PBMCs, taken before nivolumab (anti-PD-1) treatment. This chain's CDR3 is CASSSVQGRNYYEQYF. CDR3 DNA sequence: TGTGCCAGCAGTTCCGTACAGGGAAGGAACTACTACGAGCAGTACTTC.